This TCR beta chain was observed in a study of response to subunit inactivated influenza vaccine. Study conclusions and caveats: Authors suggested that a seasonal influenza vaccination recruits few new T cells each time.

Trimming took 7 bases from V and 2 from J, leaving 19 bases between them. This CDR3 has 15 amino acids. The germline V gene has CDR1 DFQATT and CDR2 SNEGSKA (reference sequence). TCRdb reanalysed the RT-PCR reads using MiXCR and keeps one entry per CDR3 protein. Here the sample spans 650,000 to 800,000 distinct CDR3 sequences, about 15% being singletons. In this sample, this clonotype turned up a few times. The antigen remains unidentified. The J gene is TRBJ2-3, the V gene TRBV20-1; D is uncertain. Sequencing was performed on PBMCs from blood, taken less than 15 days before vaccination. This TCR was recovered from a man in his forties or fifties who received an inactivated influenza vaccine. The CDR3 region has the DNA TGCAGTGTTCCAAGACTGGGCCTAAACACAGATACGCAGTATTTT. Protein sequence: CSVPRLGLNTDTQYF.